This T cell receptor (beta chain) was identified in a study of shared clonotypes between healthy human individuals. CDR3 length equals 12 residues. CDR1 and CDR2 (germline): KGHSH, LQKENI. V lost 2 bases and J 5 bases, leaving 7 bases between the germline ends. Comment on this clone: The antigen remains unidentified.

TCRdb keeps only in-frame clones here, not all; method: immunoSEQ multiplex PCR. The sample holds some 2,000,000 clones, approximately 94% seen once. Study-wide results and limits: Researchers found naive subsets generally carried larger estimated richness than memory subsets. Several donors had about 5% of their naive CD4 clonotypes in common.

The clonotype originates from a man younger than 35 in good health. The V gene is TRBV18, the J gene TRBJ2-7; D unresolved. The sample was naive CD4+ T cells sorted from blood. The subset is: CD45RA+ positively selected. The CDR3 sequence: CASSPEAHEQYF. Here the CDR3 DNA reads TGTGCCAGCTCACCAGAAGCGCACGAGCAGTACTTC.